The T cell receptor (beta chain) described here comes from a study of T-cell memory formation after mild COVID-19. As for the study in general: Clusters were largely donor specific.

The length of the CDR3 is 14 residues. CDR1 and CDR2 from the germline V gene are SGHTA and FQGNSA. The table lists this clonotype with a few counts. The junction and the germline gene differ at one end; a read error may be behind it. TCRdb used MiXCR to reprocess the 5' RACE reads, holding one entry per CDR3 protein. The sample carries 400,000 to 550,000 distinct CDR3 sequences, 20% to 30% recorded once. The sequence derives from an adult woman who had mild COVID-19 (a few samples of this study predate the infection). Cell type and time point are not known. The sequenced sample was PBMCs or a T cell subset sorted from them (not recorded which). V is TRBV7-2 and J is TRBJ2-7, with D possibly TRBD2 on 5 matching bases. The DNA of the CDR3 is TGTGCCAGCAGCCTAGCCGGGATCTCTGGCGAGCAGTACTTC. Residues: CASSLAGISGEQYF.